A selection of T cell receptor beta chains follows, all from one sample in a study of shared clonotypes between healthy human individuals. Using immunoSEQ multiplex PCR, the repertoire was profiled, and TCRdb retains in-frame clones only, with some absent. The sample lists about 1.5 million clones, 95% to 99% occurring once. Sequences were obtained from naive CD4+ T cells sorted from blood. Source of these receptors: a man under 40 in good health. The CDR3 runs from the conserved cysteine through the conserved F or W. The D gene is left open where the match is weak. The size of a clone is reported for some rows only, either as once, few or many, or as a class for expanded clones.

d_gene	abundance	j_gene	v_gene	CDR3aa	CDR3nt
NA	NA	TRBJ1-4	TRBV9	CASSDHRDLGKLFF	TGTGCCAGCAGCGACCACAGGGACCTTGGGAAACTGTTTTTT
NA	NA	TRBJ2-1	TRBV11-2	CASSLAASSYNEQFF	TGTGCCAGCAGCTTAGCTGCTTCCTCCTACAATGAGCAGTTCTTC
TRBD2	NA	TRBJ2-2	TRBV27	CASSLISGRGTGELFF	TGTGCCAGCAGTTTGATAAGCGGGAGGGGGACCGGGGAGCTGTTTTTT
TRBD1	NA	TRBJ1-1	TRBV28	CASSFGQGTEAFF	TGTGCCAGCAGTTTCGGACAGGGCACTGAAGCTTTCTTT
NA	NA	TRBJ2-2	TRBV6-5	CASMQGAGELFF	TGTGCCAGCATGCAGGGCGCCGGGGAGCTGTTTTTT
NA	NA	TRBJ1-1	TRBV7-6	CASSLENAEAFF	TGTGCCAGCAGCTTGGAAAATGCTGAAGCTTTCTTT
NA	NA	TRBJ1-1	TRBV29-1	CSVTHRAATEAFF	TGCAGCGTTACTCACAGGGCTGCCACTGAAGCTTTCTTT
TRBD1	NA	TRBJ1-3	TRBV13	CASSLPDRGAGNTIYF	TGTGCCAGCAGCTTACCGGACAGGGGCGCAGGAAACACCATATATTTT
NA	NA	TRBJ2-7	TRBV2	CASSEFPGTYEQYF	TGTGCCAGCAGTGAATTCCCAGGGACCTACGAGCAGTACTTC
TRBD1	NA	TRBJ2-7	TRBV6-1	CASRPGQAGNEQYF	TGTGCCAGCAGGCCGGGACAGGCCGGGAACGAGCAGTACTTC
NA	NA	TRBJ2-2	TRBV9	CASSVSVRGNTGELFF	TGTGCCAGCAGCGTGAGCGTCCGGGGTAACACCGGGGAGCTGTTTTTT
NA	NA	TRBJ2-5	TRBV2	CASSALGGHETQYF	TGTGCCAGCAGCGCCCTCGGGGGGCACGAGACCCAGTACTTC
TRBD1	NA	TRBJ1-2	TRBV28	CASSIGTGGYGYTF	TGTGCCAGCAGTATAGGGACAGGGGGATATGGCTACACCTTC
NA	NA	TRBJ2-7	TRBV9	CASSVVSLGKVRETGLNYEQYF	TGTGCCAGCAGCGTAGTATCTCTGGGGAAGGTAAGGGAGACAGGACTTAACTACGAGCAGTACTTC
NA	NA	TRBJ1-5	TRBV18	CASSPSPGQPQHF	TGTGCCAGCTCACCCTCACCCGGTCAGCCCCAGCATTTT
TRBD1	NA	TRBJ1-4	TRBV5-1	CASSLGTGEEKLFF	TGCGCCAGCAGCCTAGGGACAGGGGAAGAAAAACTGTTTTTT
TRBD1	NA	TRBJ2-1	TRBV6-6	CASRLTGPNEQFF	TGTGCCAGCAGACTGACAGGGCCCAATGAGCAGTTCTTC
NA	NA	TRBJ2-7	TRBV5-4	CASNRQGGEQYF	TGTGCCAGCAACCGACAGGGAGGTGAGCAGTACTTC
TRBD2	NA	TRBJ2-3	TRBV7-8	CASSRNPGLGSDTQYF	TGTGCCAGCAGCAGAAATCCGGGACTAGGGTCAGATACGCAGTATTTT
TRBD2	NA	TRBJ2-3	TRBV28	CALGDSRASGSLAQYF	TGTGCCTTGGGAGATAGTAGGGCTAGCGGGAGTTTAGCGCAGTATTTT
NA	NA	TRBJ1-5	TRBV2	CASSDKNQPQHF	TGTGCCAGCAGTGACAAGAATCAGCCCCAGCATTTT
TRBD2	once	TRBJ2-1	TRBV14	CASSPRRLADFYNEQFF	TGTGCCAGCAGCCCGCGTCGACTAGCGGACTTCTACAATGAGCAGTTCTTC
NA	once	TRBJ2-7	TRBV11-2	CASRSPRGRPYEQYF	TGTGCCAGCAGGTCCCCCAGGGGCCGTCCCTACGAGCAGTACTTC
NA	NA	TRBJ1-5	TRBV28	CATWVGNQPQHF	TGTGCCACTTGGGTGGGCAATCAGCCCCAGCATTTT
TRBD1	NA	TRBJ2-3	TRBV29-1	CSVIGRTGLTDTQYF	TGCAGCGTGATAGGCCGGACAGGGCTCACAGATACGCAGTATTTT
NA	NA	TRBJ2-7	TRBV15	CATSRGGPTWGQYF	TGTGCCACCAGCAGAGGGGGGCCGACATGGGGGCAGTACTTC
NA	few	TRBJ1-1	TRBV7-6	CASSLTENTEAFF	TGTGCCAGCAGCTTAACAGAGAACACTGAAGCTTTCTTT
NA	NA	TRBJ2-1	TRBV7-2	CASSLSFSYNEQFF	TGTGCCAGCAGCTTATCCTTCTCCTACAATGAGCAGTTCTTC
NA	NA	TRBJ1-1	TRBV6-5	CASSYRGARAFF	TGTGCCAGCAGTTACAGAGGGGCGCGAGCTTTCTTT
TRBD1	NA	TRBJ2-5	TRBV19	CASSRDRIASGTQYF	TGTGCCAGTAGTAGGGACAGGATTGCCTCAGGGACCCAGTACTTC
NA	once	TRBJ2-7	TRBV7-9	CASSLQGSGEQYF	TGTGCCAGCAGCTTACAGGGGTCCGGCGAGCAGTACTTC
TRBD1	NA	TRBJ2-3	TRBV14	CASSQRTGFYEQYF	TGTGCCAGCAGCCAAAGGACAGGGTTCTATGAGCAGTATTTT
NA	NA	TRBJ1-2	TRBV7-2	CASSGSTYGYTF	TGTGCCAGCAGCGGCTCAACCTATGGCTACACCTTC
TRBD2	NA	TRBJ2-1	TRBV2	CASSDPASGRIHTNEQFF	TGTGCCAGCAGTGATCCCGCTAGCGGGAGAATACATACGAATGAGCAGTTCTTC
NA	NA	TRBJ2-2	TRBV7-9	CASSSYWPGELFF	TGTGCCAGCAGCTCTTACTGGCCCGGGGAGCTGTTTTTT
NA	NA	TRBJ2-7	TRBV28	CASSLAGFYEQYF	TGTGCCAGCAGTTTAGCCGGATTCTACGAGCAGTACTTC
NA	NA	TRBJ2-2	TRBV10-3	CATHADRNTGELFF	TGTGCCACCCACGCGGACAGGAACACCGGGGAGCTGTTTTTT
TRBD1	NA	TRBJ2-7	TRBV6-1	CASSEAGTGPREQYF	TGTGCCAGCAGTGAAGCGGGGACAGGACCTCGCGAGCAGTACTTC
NA	NA	TRBJ2-7	TRBV29-1	CSVVLGVTYEQYF	TGCAGCGTTGTTTTAGGGGTCACCTACGAGCAGTACTTC
NA	NA	TRBJ2-7	TRBV5-1	CASSLSLAVSYEQYF	TGCGCCAGCAGCTTGTCGTTAGCAGTATCCTACGAGCAGTACTTC
NA	NA	TRBJ2-5	TRBV5-1	CASSTGVQETQYF	TGCGCCAGCAGCACGGGAGTCCAAGAGACCCAGTACTTC
NA	NA	TRBJ1-2	TRBV29-1	CSVEDSSFGYTF	TGCAGCGTTGAAGATAGTTCATTCGGCTACACCTTC
TRBD2	NA	TRBJ2-5	TRBV29-1	CSGREGQETQYF	TGCAGCGGGCGGGAGGGACAAGAGACCCAGTACTTC
TRBD1	NA	TRBJ2-3	TRBV7-2	CASSLRTGGDTQYF	TGTGCCAGCAGCCTGAGGACAGGGGGAGATACGCAGTATTTT
NA	NA	TRBJ2-5	TRBV5-4	CASSRGQRETQYF	TGTGCCAGCAGCCGCGGGCAGCGGGAGACCCAGTACTTC
NA	NA	TRBJ2-5	TRBV2	CASAMASSQYF	TGTGCCAGCGCAATGGCGTCCTCCCAGTACTTC